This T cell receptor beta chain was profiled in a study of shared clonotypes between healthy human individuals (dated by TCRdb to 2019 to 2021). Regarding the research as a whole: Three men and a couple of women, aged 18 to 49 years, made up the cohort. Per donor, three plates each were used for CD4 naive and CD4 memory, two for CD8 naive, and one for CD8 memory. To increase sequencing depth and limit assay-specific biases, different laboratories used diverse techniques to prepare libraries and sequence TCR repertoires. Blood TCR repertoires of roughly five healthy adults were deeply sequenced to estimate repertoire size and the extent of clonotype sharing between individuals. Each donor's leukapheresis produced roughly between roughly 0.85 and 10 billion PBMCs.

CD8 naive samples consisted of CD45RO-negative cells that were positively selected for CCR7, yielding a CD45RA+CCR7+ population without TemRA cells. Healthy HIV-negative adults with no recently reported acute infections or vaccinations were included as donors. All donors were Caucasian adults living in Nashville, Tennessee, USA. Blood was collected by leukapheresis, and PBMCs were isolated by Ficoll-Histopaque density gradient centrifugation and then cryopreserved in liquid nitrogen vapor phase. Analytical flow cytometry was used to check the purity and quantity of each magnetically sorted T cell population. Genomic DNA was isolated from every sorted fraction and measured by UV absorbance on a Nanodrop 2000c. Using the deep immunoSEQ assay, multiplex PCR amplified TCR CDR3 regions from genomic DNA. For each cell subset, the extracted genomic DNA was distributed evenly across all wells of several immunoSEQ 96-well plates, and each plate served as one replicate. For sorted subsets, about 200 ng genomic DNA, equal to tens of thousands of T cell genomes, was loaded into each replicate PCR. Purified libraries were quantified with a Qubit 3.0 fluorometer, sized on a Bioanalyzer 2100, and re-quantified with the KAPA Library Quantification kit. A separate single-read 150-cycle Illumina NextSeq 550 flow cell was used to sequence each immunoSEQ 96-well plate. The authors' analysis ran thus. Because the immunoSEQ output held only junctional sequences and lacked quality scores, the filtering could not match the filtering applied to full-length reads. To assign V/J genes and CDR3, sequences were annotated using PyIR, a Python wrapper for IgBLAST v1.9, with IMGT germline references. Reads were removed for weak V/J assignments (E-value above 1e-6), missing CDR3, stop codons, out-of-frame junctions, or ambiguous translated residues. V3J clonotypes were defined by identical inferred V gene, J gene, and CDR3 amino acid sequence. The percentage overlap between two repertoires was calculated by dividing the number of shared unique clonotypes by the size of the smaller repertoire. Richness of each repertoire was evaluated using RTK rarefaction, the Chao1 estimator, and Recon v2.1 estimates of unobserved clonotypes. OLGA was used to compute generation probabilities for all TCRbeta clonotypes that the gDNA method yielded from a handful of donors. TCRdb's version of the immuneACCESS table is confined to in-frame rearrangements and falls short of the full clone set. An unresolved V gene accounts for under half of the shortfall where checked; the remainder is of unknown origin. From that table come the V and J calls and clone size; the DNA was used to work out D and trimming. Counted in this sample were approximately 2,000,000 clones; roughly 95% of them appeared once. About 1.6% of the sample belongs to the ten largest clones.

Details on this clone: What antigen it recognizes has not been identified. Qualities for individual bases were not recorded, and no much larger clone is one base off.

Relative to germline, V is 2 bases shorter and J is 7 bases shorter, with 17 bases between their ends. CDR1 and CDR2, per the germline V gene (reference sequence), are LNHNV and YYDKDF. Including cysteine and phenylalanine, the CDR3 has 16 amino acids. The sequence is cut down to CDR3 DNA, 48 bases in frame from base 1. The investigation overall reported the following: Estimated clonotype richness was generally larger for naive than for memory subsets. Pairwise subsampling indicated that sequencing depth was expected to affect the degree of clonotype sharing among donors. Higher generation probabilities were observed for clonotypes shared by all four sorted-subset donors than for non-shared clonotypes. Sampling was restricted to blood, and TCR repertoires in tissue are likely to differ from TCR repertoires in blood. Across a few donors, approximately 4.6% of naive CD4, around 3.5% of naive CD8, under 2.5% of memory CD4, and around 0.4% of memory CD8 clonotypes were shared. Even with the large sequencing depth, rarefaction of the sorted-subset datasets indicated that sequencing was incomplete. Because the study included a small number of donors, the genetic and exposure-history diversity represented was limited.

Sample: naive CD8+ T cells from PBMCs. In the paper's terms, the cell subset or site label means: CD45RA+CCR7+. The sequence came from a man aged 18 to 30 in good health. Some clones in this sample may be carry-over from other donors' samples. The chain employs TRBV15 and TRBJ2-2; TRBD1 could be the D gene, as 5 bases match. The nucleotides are TGTGCCACCAGCAGACCGATCGCCGTGGGGCTCGGGGAGCTGTTTTTT. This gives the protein CATSRPIAVGLGELFF.